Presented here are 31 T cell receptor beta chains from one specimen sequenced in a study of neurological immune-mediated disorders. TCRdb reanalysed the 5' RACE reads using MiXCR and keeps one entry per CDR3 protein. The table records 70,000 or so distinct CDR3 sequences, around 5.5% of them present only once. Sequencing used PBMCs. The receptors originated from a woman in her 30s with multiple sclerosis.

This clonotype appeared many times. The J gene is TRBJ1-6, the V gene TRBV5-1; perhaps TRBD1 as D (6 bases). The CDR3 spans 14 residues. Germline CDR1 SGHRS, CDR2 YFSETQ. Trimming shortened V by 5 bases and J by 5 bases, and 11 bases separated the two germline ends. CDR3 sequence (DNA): TGCGCCAGCAGAGGGACAAGGGATAATTCACCCCTCCACTTT. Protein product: CASRGTRDNSPLHF.

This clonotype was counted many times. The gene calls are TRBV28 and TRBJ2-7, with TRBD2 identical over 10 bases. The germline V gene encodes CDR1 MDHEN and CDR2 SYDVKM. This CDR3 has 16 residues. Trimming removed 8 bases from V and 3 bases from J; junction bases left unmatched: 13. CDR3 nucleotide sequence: TGTGCCAGCCGCGCCCCATCTAGCGGGGGAGGCTACGAGCAGTACTTC. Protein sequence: CASRAPSSGGGYEQYF. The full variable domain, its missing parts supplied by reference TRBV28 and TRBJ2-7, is DVKVTQSSRYLVKRTGEKVFLECVQDMDHENMFWYRQDPGLGLRLIYFSYDVKMKEKGDIPEGYSVSREKKERFSLILESASTNQTSMYLCASRAPSSGGGYEQYFGPGTRLTVT.

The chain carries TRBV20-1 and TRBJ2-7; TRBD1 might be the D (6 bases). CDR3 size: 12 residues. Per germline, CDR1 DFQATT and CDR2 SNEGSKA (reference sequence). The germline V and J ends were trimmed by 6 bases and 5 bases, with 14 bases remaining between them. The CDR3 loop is CSAGQNLNEQYF. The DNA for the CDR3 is TGCAGTGCCGGACAGAATTTAAACGAGCAGTACTTC.

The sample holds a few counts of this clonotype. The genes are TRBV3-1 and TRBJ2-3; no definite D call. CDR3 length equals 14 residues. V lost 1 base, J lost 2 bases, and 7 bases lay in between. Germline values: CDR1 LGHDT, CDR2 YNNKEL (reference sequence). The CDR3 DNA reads TGTGCCAGCAGCCAAGGAAAGGTCACAGATACGCAGTATTTT. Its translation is CASSQGKVTDTQYF.

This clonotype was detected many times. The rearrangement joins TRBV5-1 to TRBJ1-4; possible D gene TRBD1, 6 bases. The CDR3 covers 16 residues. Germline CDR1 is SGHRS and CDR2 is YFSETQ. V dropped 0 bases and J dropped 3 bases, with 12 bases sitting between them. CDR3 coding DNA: TGCGCCAGCAGCTTGGTAGGGGGTACGGCTAATGAAAAACTGTTTTTT. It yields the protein CASSLVGGTANEKLFF. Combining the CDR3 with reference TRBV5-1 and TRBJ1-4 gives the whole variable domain KAGVTQTPRYLIKTRGQQVTLSCSPISGHRSVSWYQQTPGQGLQFLFEYFSETQRNKGNFPGRFSGRQFSNSRSEMNVSTLELGDSALYLCASSLVGGTANEKLFFGSGTQLSVL.

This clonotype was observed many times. The CDR3 here is CASSELGYEQYF. In nucleotides, the CDR3 is TGTGCCAGCAGTGAACTAGGGTACGAGCAGTACTTC. The chain joins TRBV2 to TRBJ2-7; D unresolved. In germline, CDR1 is SNHLY, CDR2 FYNNEI. Trimming removed 2 bases from V and 4 bases from J, with 6 bases in between. CDR3 length: 12 residues. Based on the CDR3 plus reference TRBV2 and TRBJ2-7, the full variable domain is EPEVTQTPSHQVTQMGQEVILRCVPISNHLYFYWYRQILGQKVEFLVSFYNNEISEKSEIFDDQFSVERPDGSNFTLKIRSTKLEDSAMYFCASSELGYEQYFGPGTRLTVT.

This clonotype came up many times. The CDR3 loop is CASTYSGGAPDTQYF. For the CDR3, the DNA is TGTGCCAGCACCTATAGCGGGGGGGCCCCAGATACGCAGTATTTT. This chain connects TRBV12-3 or TRBV12-4 to TRBJ2-3, with 11 bases aligning to TRBD2. The CDR3 runs to 15 residues. V was pared by 7 bases and J by 4 bases, with 7 bases of the junction left unmatched.

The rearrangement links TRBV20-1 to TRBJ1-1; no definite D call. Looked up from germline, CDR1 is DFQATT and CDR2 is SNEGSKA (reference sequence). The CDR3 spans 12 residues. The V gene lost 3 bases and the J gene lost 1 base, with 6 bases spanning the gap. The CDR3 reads CSASTANTEAFF. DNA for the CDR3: TGCAGTGCTAGTACGGCGAACACTGAAGCTTTCTTT.

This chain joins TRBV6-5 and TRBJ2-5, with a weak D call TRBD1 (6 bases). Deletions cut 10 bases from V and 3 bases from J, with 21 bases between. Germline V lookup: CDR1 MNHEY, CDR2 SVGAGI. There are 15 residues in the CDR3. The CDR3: CATLPYGQTEETQYF. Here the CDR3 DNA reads TGTGCCACGCTTCCTTACGGACAGACCGAAGAGACCCAGTACTTC.

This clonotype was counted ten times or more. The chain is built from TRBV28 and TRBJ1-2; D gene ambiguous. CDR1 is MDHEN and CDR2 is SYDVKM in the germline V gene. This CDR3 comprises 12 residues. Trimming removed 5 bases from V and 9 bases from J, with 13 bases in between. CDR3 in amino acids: CASSPTHNSYTF. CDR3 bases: TGTGCCAGCAGTCCCACTCATAACAGCTACACCTTC.

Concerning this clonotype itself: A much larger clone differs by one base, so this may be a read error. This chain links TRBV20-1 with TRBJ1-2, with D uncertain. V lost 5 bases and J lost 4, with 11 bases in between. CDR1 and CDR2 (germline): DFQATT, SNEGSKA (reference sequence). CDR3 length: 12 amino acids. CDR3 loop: CSASPISYGYTF. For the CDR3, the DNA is TGCAGTGCTTCTCCAATTTCCTATGGCTACACCTTC.

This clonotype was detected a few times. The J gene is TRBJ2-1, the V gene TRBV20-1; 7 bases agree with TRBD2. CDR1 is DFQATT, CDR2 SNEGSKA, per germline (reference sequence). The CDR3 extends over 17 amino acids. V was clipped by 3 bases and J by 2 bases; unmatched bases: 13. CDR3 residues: CSASFSVGGITYNEQFF. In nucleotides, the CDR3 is TGCAGTGCTAGTTTTAGCGTCGGGGGGATCACCTACAATGAGCAGTTCTTC.

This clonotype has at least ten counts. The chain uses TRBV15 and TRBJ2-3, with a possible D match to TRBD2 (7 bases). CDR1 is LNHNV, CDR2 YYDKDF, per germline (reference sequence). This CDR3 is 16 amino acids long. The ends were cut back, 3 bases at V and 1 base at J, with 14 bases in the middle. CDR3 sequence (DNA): TGTGCCACCAGCAGGACGTCGGGGGGCCGCACAGATACGCAGTATTTT. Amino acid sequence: CATSRTSGGRTDTQYF.

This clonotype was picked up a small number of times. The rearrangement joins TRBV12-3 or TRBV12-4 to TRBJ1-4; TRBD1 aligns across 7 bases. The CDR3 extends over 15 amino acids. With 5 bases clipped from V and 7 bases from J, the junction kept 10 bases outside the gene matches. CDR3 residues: CASSDDQDRVEKLFF. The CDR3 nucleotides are TGTGCCAGCAGTGATGACCAAGACAGGGTTGAAAAACTGTTTTTT.

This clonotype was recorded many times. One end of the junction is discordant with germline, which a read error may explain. The CDR3: CSARDRGKRVNSPLNF. The DNA of the CDR3 is TGCAGTGCTAGAGATCGAGGGAAGCGGGTTAATTCACCCCTCAACTTT. V usage is TRBV20-1 and J usage is TRBJ1-6; no firm D call. CDR1 is DFQATT, CDR2 SNEGSKA, per germline (reference sequence). The CDR3 spans 16 residues.

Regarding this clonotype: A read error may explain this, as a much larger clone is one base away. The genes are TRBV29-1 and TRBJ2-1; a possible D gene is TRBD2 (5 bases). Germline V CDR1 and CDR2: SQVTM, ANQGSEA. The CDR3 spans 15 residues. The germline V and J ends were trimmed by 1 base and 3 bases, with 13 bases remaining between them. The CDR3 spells CSVEGTGKNYNEQFF. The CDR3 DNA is TGCAGCGTTGAAGGGACGGGAAAGAACTACAATGAGCAGTTCTTC.

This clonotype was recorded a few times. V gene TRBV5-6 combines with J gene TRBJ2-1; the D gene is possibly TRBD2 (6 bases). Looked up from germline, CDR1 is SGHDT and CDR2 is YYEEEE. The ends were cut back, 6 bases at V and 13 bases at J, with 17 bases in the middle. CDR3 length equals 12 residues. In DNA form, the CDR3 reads TGTGCCAGCACCCTCCGGGAGCGTCGACAGTTCTTC. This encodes CASTLRERRQFF.

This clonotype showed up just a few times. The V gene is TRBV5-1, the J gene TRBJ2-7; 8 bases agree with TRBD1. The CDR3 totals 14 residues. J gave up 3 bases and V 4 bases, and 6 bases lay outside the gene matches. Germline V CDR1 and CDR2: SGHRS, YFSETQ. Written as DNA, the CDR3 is TGCGCCAGCAGCATCGGGACAGGAGACTACGAGCAGTACTTC. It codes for CASSIGTGDYEQYF. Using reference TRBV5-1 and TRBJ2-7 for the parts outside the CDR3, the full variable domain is KAGVTQTPRYLIKTRGQQVTLSCSPISGHRSVSWYQQTPGQGLQFLFEYFSETQRNKGNFPGRFSGRQFSNSRSEMNVSTLELGDSALYLCASSIGTGDYEQYFGPGTRLTVT.

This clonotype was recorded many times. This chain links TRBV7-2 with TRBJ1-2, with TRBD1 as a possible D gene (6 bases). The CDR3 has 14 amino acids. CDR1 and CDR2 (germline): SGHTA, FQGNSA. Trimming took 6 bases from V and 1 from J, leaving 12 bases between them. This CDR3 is CASSPTGRNYGYTF. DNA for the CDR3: TGTGCCAGCAGTCCAACAGGGCGTAACTATGGCTACACCTTC.

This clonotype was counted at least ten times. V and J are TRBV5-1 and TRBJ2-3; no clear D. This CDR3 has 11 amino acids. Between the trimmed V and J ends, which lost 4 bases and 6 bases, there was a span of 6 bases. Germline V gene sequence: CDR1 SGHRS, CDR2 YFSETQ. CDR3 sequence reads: CASSAVDTQYF. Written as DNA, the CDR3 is TGCGCCAGCAGCGCGGTCGATACGCAGTATTTT. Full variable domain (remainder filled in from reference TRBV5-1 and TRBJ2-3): KAGVTQTPRYLIKTRGQQVTLSCSPISGHRSVSWYQQTPGQGLQFLFEYFSETQRNKGNFPGRFSGRQFSNSRSEMNVSTLELGDSALYLCASSAVDTQYFGPGTRLTVL.

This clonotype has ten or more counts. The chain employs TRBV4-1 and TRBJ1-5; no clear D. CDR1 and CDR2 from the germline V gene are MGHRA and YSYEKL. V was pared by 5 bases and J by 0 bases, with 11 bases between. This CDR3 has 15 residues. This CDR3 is CASSERVYSNQPQHF. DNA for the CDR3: TGCGCCAGCAGCGAAAGGGTTTATAGCAATCAGCCCCAGCATTTT.

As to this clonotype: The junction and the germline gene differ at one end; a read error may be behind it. CDR3 DNA sequence: TGCAGTGCTAGAGATCAATGGGGCTACAATCAGCCCCAGAATTTT. Encoded protein: CSARDQWGYNQPQNF. The rearrangement uses TRBV20-1 and TRBJ1-5; weak D call: TRBD1 (5 bases). CDR3 length: 15 residues. From germline, CDR1 is DFQATT and CDR2 SNEGSKA (reference sequence).

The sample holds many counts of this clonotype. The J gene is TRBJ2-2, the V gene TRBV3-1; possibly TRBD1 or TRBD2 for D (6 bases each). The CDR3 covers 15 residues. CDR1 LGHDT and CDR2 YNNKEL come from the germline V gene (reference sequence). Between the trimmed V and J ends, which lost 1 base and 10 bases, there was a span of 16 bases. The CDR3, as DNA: TGTGCCAGCAGCCAAGCGACAGGTTGGCGGGAGGAGCTGTTTTTT. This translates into CASSQATGWREELFF.

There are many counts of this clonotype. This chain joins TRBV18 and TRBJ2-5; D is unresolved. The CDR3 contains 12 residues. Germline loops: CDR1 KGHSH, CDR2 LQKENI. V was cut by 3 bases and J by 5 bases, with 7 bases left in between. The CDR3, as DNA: TGTGCCAGCTCACCTGACTCGGAGACCCAGTACTTC. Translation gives CASSPDSETQYF.

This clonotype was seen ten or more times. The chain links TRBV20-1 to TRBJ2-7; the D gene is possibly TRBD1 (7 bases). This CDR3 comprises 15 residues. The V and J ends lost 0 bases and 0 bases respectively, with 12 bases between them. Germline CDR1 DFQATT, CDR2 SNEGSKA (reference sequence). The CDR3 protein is CSARDPGGISYEQYF. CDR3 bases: TGCAGTGCTAGAGATCCAGGGGGGATCTCCTACGAGCAGTACTTC.

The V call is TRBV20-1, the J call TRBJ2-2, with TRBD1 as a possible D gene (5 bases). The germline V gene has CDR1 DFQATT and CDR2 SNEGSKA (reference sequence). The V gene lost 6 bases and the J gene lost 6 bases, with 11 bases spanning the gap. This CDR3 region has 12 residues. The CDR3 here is CSAPGQAGELFF. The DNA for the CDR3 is TGCAGTGCCCCAGGGCAAGCCGGGGAGCTGTTTTTT.

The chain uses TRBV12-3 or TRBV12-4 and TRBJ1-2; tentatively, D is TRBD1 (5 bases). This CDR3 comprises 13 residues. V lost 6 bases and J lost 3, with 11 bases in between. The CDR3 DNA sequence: TGTGCCAGCAGCCCCGGGACGGACTATGGCTACACCTTC. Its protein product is CASSPGTDYGYTF.

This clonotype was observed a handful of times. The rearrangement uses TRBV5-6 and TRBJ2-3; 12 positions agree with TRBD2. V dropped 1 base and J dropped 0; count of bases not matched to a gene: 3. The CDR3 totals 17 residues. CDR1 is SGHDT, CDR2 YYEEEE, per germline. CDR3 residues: CASSLLAGGQSTDTQYF. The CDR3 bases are TGTGCCAGCAGCTTGCTAGCGGGGGGGCAAAGCACAGATACGCAGTATTTT. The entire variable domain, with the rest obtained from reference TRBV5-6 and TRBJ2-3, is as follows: DAGVTQSPTHLIKTRGQQVTLRCSPKSGHDTVSWYQQALGQGPQFIFQYYEEEERQRGNFPDRFSGHQFPNYSSELNVNALLLGDSALYLCASSLLAGGQSTDTQYFGPGTRLTVL.

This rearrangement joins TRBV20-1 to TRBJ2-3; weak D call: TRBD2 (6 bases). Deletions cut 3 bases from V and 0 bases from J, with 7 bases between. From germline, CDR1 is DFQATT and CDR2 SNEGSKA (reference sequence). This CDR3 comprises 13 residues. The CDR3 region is CSASGTSTDTQYF. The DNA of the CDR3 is TGCAGTGCTAGTGGGACTAGCACAGATACGCAGTATTTT.

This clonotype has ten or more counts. CDR3 nucleotides: TGTGCCAGCAGTTTCGGGGGCGGGGGACAGCCCCAGCATTTT. The encoded protein is CASSFGGGGQPQHF. V gene TRBV28 combines with J gene TRBJ1-5; possibly TRBD1 for D (6 bases). V was cut by 3 bases and J by 7 bases, with 13 bases left in between. The CDR3 contains 14 residues. Germline V gene lookup returns CDR1 MDHEN and CDR2 SYDVKM.

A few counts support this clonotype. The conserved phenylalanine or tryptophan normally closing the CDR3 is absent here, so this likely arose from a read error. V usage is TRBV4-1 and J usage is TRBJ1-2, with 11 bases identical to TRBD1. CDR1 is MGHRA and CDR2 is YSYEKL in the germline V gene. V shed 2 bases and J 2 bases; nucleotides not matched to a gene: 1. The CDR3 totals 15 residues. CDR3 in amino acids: CASSQRTGGNYGYTN. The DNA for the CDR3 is TGCGCCAGCAGCCAAAGGACAGGGGGCAACTATGGCTACACCAAC.